A selection of T cell receptor beta chains follows, all from one sample in a study of T cells in Graves' hyperthyroidism and ophthalmopathy. Each CDR3 protein is one row after TCRdb ran MiXCR on the multiplex PCR reads. The top ten hold under 10% of the sample, which has roughly 740,000 distinct CDR3 sequences, 16% seen once. Sequenced: blood. The origin of the receptors is a man younger than 35 with Graves' hyperthyroidism. CDR3s include the opening cysteine and the closing phenylalanine or tryptophan. Fields, in order: J gene, clone size, V gene, D gene, CDR3 DNA, CDR3 protein. A D gene is named only where the DNA matches it firmly. Clone size is given for some rows only: seen once, a few or many times, or a class if the clone is expanded.

TRBJ1-5	-	TRBV20-1	-	TGCAGTGCTAGAGATCCCAGGGAGAATCAGCCCCAGCATTTT	CSARDPRENQPQHF
TRBJ2-2	many	TRBV27	-	TGTGCCAGCAGTTTAAAGCGGACCGGGGAGCTGTTTTTT	CASSLKRTGELFF
TRBJ2-4	-	TRBV4-2	-	TGTGCCAGCAGCCAAGAGGCAGAAAACATTCAGTACTTC	CASSQEAENIQYF
TRBJ1-2	-	TRBV6-1	TRBD1	TGTGCCAGCAGCTCCCGACAGGGTGGCTATGGCTACACCTTC	CASSSRQGGYGYTF
TRBJ2-1	-	TRBV20-1	-	TGCAGTGCTAGAGATTCCTTTTCGACTAGGGGGGGCAATGAGCAGTTCTTC	CSARDSFSTRGGNEQFF
TRBJ1-1	-	TRBV6-1	-	TGTGCCAGCAGTGAAATTCTCGGGTCTGAAGCTTTCTTT	CASSEILGSEAFF
TRBJ2-3	many	TRBV6-1	-	TGTGCCAGCAGGCTAGGACACCCCACAGATACGCAGTATTTT	CASRLGHPTDTQYF
TRBJ2-5	many	TRBV13	-	TGTGCCAGCAGCCGGAGGAACTCGGGCAGAACAATAGACTGGACCCAGTACTTC	CASSRRNSGRTIDWTQYF
TRBJ1-2	few	TRBV19	-	TGTGCCAGTACCCCAGGCTATCAATATGGCTACACCTTC	CASTPGYQYGYTF
TRBJ1-1	many	TRBV18	-	TGTGCCAGCTCACCACCCCTTCGCAGGGGGAACACTGAAGCTTTCTTT	CASSPPLRRGNTEAFF
TRBJ2-3	-	TRBV7-9	-	TGTGCCAGCAGCTTAGAGACTGGCTTTACAGATACGCAGTATTTT	CASSLETGFTDTQYF
TRBJ2-7	many	TRBV7-4	-	TGTGCCAGCAGCTTTCGGCAGTCCACCTACGAGCAGTACTTC	CASSFRQSTYEQYF
TRBJ2-3	few	TRBV12-5	-	TGTGCTAGTGGTTGGGAGCGGATAAGCACAGATACGCAGTATTTT	CASGWERISTDTQYF
TRBJ2-1	-	TRBV29-1	TRBD2	TGCAGCGTTGCCCCTGCCACCCCTCTAGCGGGGGGCTCCTACAATGAGCAGTTCTTC	CSVAPATPLAGGSYNEQFF
TRBJ1-5	many	TRBV30	-	TGTGCCTGGAGTGTTGGGGATCAGCCCCAGCATTTT	CAWSVGDQPQHF
TRBJ2-2	many	TRBV12-3/TRBV12-4	-	TGTGCCAGCACATCCCAGGGCGGGGAGCTGTTTTTT	CASTSQGGELFF
TRBJ1-1	many	TRBV28	TRBD1	TGTGCCAGCAGTATCACAGGGGGCGCGCGGAACACTGAAGCTTTCTTT	CASSITGGARNTEAFF
TRBJ2-3	few	TRBV6-2/TRBV6-3	-	TGTGCCAGCAAGGATCGTACAGATACGCAGTATTTT	CASKDRTDTQYF
TRBJ2-1	-	TRBV24-1	-	TGTGCCACCGAACAGGGAGGTGAAAGGGAGCAGTTCTTC	CATEQGGEREQFF
TRBJ2-3	many	TRBV24-1	TRBD2	TGTGCCACCAGTGATTTGAGCGGGAAGACCACAGATACGCAGTATTTT	CATSDLSGKTTDTQYF
TRBJ1-6	many	TRBV2	TRBD1	TGTGCCAGCAGCGCATACCTCGGGACAGCCTATAATTCACCCCTCCACTTT	CASSAYLGTAYNSPLHF
TRBJ1-5	many	TRBV28	-	TGTGCCAGCAGTTTTCTGACAACGGAGACCTATAGCCATCAGCCCCAGCATTTT	CASSFLTTETYSHQPQHF
TRBJ2-1	few	TRBV5-1	TRBD2	TGCGCCAGCAGCTTGCCCCTAGCGGGATTTGAGCAGTTCTTC	CASSLPLAGFEQFF
TRBJ2-7	few	TRBV20-1	TRBD2	TGCAGTGCTGCCGGCCGGGACTACTCCTACGAGCAGTACTTC	CSAAGRDYSYEQYF
TRBJ1-1	-	TRBV20-1	-	TGCAGTGCCACTACTTCCCATGGCACTGAAGCTTTCTTT	CSATTSHGTEAFF
TRBJ1-1	many	TRBV30	-	TGTGCCTGGAGTGTATTGGGGGGCAGGGCTTTCTTT	CAWSVLGGRAFF
TRBJ2-7	many	TRBV4-1	-	TGCGCCAGCAGCAAATCAAGGGACGAGCAGTACTTC	CASSKSRDEQYF
TRBJ1-2	few	TRBV12-3/TRBV12-4	TRBD1	TGTGCCAGCAGCCCAAGGATGCAGGGGGGAGGGAGTGGCCACACCTTC	CASSPRMQGGGSGHTF
TRBJ2-7	many	TRBV6-2/TRBV6-3	-	TGTGCCAGCTCCGACAGAAGCTCCTACGAGCAGTACTTC	CASSDRSSYEQYF
TRBJ2-2	-	TRBV6-1	-	TGTGCCAGCAGTGAAGCGGGTAGGGACCCGGCCACCGGGGAGCTGTTTTTT	CASSEAGRDPATGELFF
TRBJ2-7	-	TRBV20-1	-	TGCAGTGCTAGAGATAGGGAACGCGAGCAGTACTTC	CSARDREREQYF
TRBJ2-2	many	TRBV10-3	-	TGTGCCATCAGTGGTCTTAGTCTCAGCGACACCGGGGAGCTGTTTTTT	CAISGLSLSDTGELFF
TRBJ1-2	few	TRBV5-4	-	TGTGCCAGCAGCCTTAACGAGTACGGCTACACCTTC	CASSLNEYGYTF
TRBJ1-5	many	TRBV3-1	-	TGTGCCAGCAGCCAAGGCCGTGGGGGTCAGCCCCAGCATTTT	CASSQGRGGQPQHF
TRBJ2-4	-	TRBV13	TRBD2	TGTGCCAGCAGCATGAGGACTAGCGGAATTCAGTACTTC	CASSMRTSGIQYF
TRBJ1-5	-	TRBV5-1	TRBD1	TGCGCCAGCAGCTTGAACAGGGGTGACCAGCCCCAGCATTTT	CASSLNRGDQPQHF
TRBJ2-5	-	TRBV12-3/TRBV12-4	TRBD2	TGTGCCAGCAGTTCAACTAGCGTGCAAGAGACCCAGTACTTC	CASSSTSVQETQYF
TRBJ2-1	few	TRBV7-9	TRBD2	TGTGCCAGCAGCCTCACGGGACTAGCGGGAAAAAATGAGCAGTTCTTC	CASSLTGLAGKNEQFF
TRBJ2-1	few	TRBV27	-	TGTGCCAGCAGTCCGGGACAAATTCGACTCGATGAGCAGTTCTTC	CASSPGQIRLDEQFF
TRBJ1-1	-	TRBV20-1	TRBD1	TGCAGTGCCGGACAGGGGATGAACACTGAAGCTTTCTTT	CSAGQGMNTEAFF